This TCR beta chain was identified during a study of PD-L1 blockade in urothelial cancer. Overall study context: Starting around 2014, patients were given atezolizumab (1,200 mg intravenously every 3 weeks).

As for time point: pretreatment peripheral blood. The repertoire was sequenced with immunoSEQ multiplex PCR; TCRdb's copy has only in-frame clones and lacks some. The table includes approximately 41,000 clones, 70% to 90% detected once. The germline V gene has CDR1 SGDLS and CDR2 YYNGEE. With 4 bases clipped from V and 5 bases from J, the junction kept 6 bases outside the gene matches. The CDR3 has 15 residues. The chain carries TRBV9 and TRBJ2-5, with 12 bases matching TRBD2. The sequence was obtained from a man older than 75 with urothelial cancer. This material consisted of PBMCs, taken around atezolizumab (anti-PD-L1) treatment. CDR3 residues: CASSRTSGTGETQYF. The CDR3 DNA reads as TGTGCCAGCAGCAGGACTAGCGGGACTGGGGAGACCCAGTACTTC.